The 24 T cell receptor beta chains below all came from one sample that was sequenced in a study of tumor-infiltrating lymphocytes in primary liver carcinoma. The source of the blood RNA was unsorted whole blood, and germline DNA was extracted as well. TCR beta cDNA was reverse-transcribed from about 0.45 ug of total RNA. The reaction used a constant-region primer and ProtoScript II reverse transcriptase. ARM-PCR was slightly modified, and three nested multiplex PCR rounds with it gave rise to the TCR beta libraries. For roughly 11 cycles apiece, the opening two PCR rounds ran with TRBV1-TRBV30 forward primers and a C-beta reverse primer. MiXCR, run by TCRdb on the multiplex PCR reads, gives a single entry per CDR3 protein. The sample yields fewer than 400,000 distinct CDR3 sequences, approximately 65% seen once. The specimen sequenced was peripheral blood. These receptors came from a man in his forties with primary liver carcinoma and hepatitis B virus infection.

Comments on this clonotype: One end of the junction varies from germline; a read error may be responsible. The chain uses TRBV5-6 and TRBJ2-2; D remains ambiguous. This CDR3 region has 12 residues. Germline CDR1 SGHDT, CDR2 YYEEEE. CDR3 bases: TGTGCTAGCAACTCATACACCTGGGAGCTGTTTTTT. Encoded protein: CASNSYTWELFF.

In regard to this clonotype: A clone one base away is much larger, so this may be a read error. The CDR3 bases are TGCAGCGTTGAAAGCAGGGGAGGGGAGACCCAGTACTTC. This translates into CSVESRGGETQYF. V is TRBV29-1 and J is TRBJ2-5; the D gene is possibly TRBD2 (7 bases). Germline CDR1 and CDR2: SQVTM and ANQGSEA. The CDR3 runs 13 residues. Trimming stripped 2 bases from V and 5 bases from J, with 12 bases between. Full variable domain (remainder filled in from reference TRBV29-1 and TRBJ2-5): SAVISQKPSRDICQRGTSLTIQCQVDSQVTMMFWYRQQPGQSLTLIATANQGSEATYESGFVIDKFPISRPNLTFSTLTVSNMSPEDSSIYLCSVESRGGETQYFGPGTRLLVL.

A single count supports this clonotype. The CDR3 does not close with the conserved phenylalanine or tryptophan, likely indicating a read error. The chain uses TRBV11-2 and TRBJ2-1; a weak D match, TRBD1 (6 bases). Germline V gene lookup returns CDR1 SGHAT and CDR2 FQNNGV. The CDR3 is made up of 15 amino acids. CDR3 loop: CASSLARGNNNEQFI. In DNA form, the CDR3 reads TGTGCCAGCAGTTTAGCCAGGGGTAATAACAATGAGCAGTTCATC.

Comment on this clonotype: This may be a read error: a much more frequent sequence differs by one nucleotide. This chain connects TRBV6-1 to TRBJ2-7; tentatively, D is TRBD1 or TRBD2 (6 bases each). This CDR3 has 14 residues. The V gene's germline CDR1 is MNHNS and CDR2 SASEGT. V gave up 1 base and J gave up 2 bases, with 9 bases separating them. CDR3 residues: CASSEEGGAYEQYF. The CDR3 region has the DNA TGTGCCAGCAGTGAAGAGGGGGGAGCCTACGAGCAGTACTTC.

A word on this clonotype: A junction boundary mismatches the germline segment, possibly from a read error. The chain has TRBV7-8 and TRBJ2-3; 7 positions agree with TRBD1. Germline assignment: CDR1 SGHVS and CDR2 FQNEAQ. This CDR3 is built from 14 residues. In DNA form, the CDR3 reads TGTGCCAGCAGCCCCGCGACAGGGACAGATGCGCAGTATTTT. The encoded protein is CASSPATGTDAQYF.

As for this clonotype: At one end, the junction sequence differs from germline, possibly due to a read error. This chain connects TRBV14 to TRBJ2-2; 8 bases are shared with TRBD2. The CDR3 extends over 17 amino acids. Per germline, CDR1 SGHDN and CDR2 FVKESK. The CDR3 coding sequence is TGTGCCAGCAGCCAAGAAATCGGGAGCGGGAGCACCGGGGAGCTATTTTTT. Translated: CASSQEIGSGSTGELFF.

This clonotype was picked up a small number of times. This chain joins TRBV9 and TRBJ2-1; 10 bases agree with TRBD1. There are 15 residues in the CDR3. Germline lookup yields CDR1 SGDLS and CDR2 YYNGEE. The J segment lost 4 bases and the V segment lost 4 bases, leaving 5 bases of the junction unmatched. The CDR3 is CASSFGQGGYNEQFF. CDR3 bases: TGTGCCAGCAGCTTTGGACAGGGGGGTTACAATGAGCAGTTCTTC.

Note on this clonotype: A much larger clone is a single base away; this may be a read error. The chain carries TRBV12-3 or TRBV12-4 and TRBJ2-6; D is tentatively TRBD1 or TRBD2 (5 bases each). The length of the CDR3 is 16 residues. CDR3 DNA sequence: TGTACCAGCAGTTGGGGGATGAGCTCTGGGGCCAACGTCCTGACTTTC. Amino acids: CTSSWGMSSGANVLTF.

About this clonotype itself: This sequence may be a read error, since a much larger clone differs from it by one base. The chain recombines TRBV6-1 with TRBJ2-7; 9 bases map to TRBD1. The CDR3 loop spans 18 amino acids. The V gene's germline CDR1 is MNHNS and CDR2 SASEGT. The CDR3 is CVSSEAVIGTGSSYEQYF. The CDR3 DNA reads as TGTGTCAGCAGTGAAGCGGTTATTGGGACAGGGAGCTCCTACGAGCAGTACTTC.

A note on this clonotype: At one of its ends the junction is not consistent with the germline gene, which may arise from a read error. The chain combines TRBV4-1 with TRBJ1-2; 10 nucleotides align to TRBD1. CDR1 MGHRA and CDR2 YSYEKL come from the germline V gene. This CDR3 spans 16 amino acids. The CDR3 spells CASNQVKTGGWEGYTF. CDR3 sequence (DNA): TGCGCCAGCAACCAAGTTAAGACAGGGGGCTGGGAGGGCTACACCTTC.

The rearrangement joins TRBV28 to TRBJ2-3; 7 positions agree with TRBD1. Germline CDR1 MDHEN, CDR2 SYDVKM. The CDR3 is made up of 14 amino acids. The V gene end was trimmed by 8 bases and the J gene end by 3 bases; junction bases not matched to a gene: 8. The CDR3 protein is CASETGQRTDTQYF. The CDR3 region has the DNA TGTGCCAGCGAAACGGGACAGAGGACAGATACGCAGTATTTT.

A few counts support this clonotype. The chain couples TRBV6-2 or TRBV6-3 to TRBJ2-1; D possibly corresponds to TRBD2 (5 bases). The CDR3 is made up of 16 amino acids. The V end was cut by 5 bases, the J end by 5 bases, with 19 bases between. Looked up from germline, CDR1 is MNHEY and CDR2 is SVGEGT. The DNA of the CDR3 is TGTGCCAGCAGTAACAGACTGGTGAGGGTGAACAATGAGCAGTTCTTC. This sequence encodes CASSNRLVRVNNEQFF.

This clonotype was observed once. This may come from a read error, since a much larger clone is one base off. The V and J genes are TRBV6-1 and TRBJ2-7, with TRBD1 as a possible D gene (5 bases). The CDR3 is 16 residues long. Per germline, CDR1 MNHNS and CDR2 SASEGT. Trimming shortened V by 7 bases and J by 1 base, and 20 bases separated the two germline ends. CDR3 sequence reads: CASTARARTRSYEQYF. CDR3 sequence (DNA): TGTGCCAGCACTGCCAGGGCCCGAACCAGATCCTACGAGCAGTACTTC.

As to this clonotype: The junction differs from germline at one of its ends, possibly a read error. The rearrangement uses TRBV5-1 and TRBJ2-1; 9 positions agree with TRBD1. The germline V gene encodes CDR1 SGHRS and CDR2 YFSETQ. The length of the CDR3 is 15 residues. Here the CDR3 DNA reads TGCGCCAACAGCGCCGGGACAGGGCCCTACAATGAGCAGTTCTTC. Its protein product is CANSAGTGPYNEQFF.

In the case of this clonotype: At one boundary the junction diverges from the germline segment, which might be a read error. The chain has TRBV12-3 or TRBV12-4 and TRBJ1-1, with D unresolved. The CDR3 extends over 13 amino acids. CDR3 bases: TGTGCCAGCAGTTTAAAGGTGAACACTGATGCTTTCTTT. As protein: CASSLKVNTDAFF.

As concerns this clonotype: A much larger clone differs by one base, so this may be a read error. Given the absence of the conserved phenylalanine or tryptophan at the CDR3 end, a read error is likely. The chain carries TRBV6-1 and TRBJ2-1; 12 nucleotides line up with TRBD2. The CDR3 is 16 amino acids. V gave up 6 bases and J gave up 2 bases; unmatched junction bases: 5. The V gene's germline CDR1 is MNHNS and CDR2 SASEGT. The CDR3: CASSPGLAGTYNEQFS. CDR3 nucleotide sequence: TGTGCCAGCAGCCCAGGACTAGCGGGAACCTACAATGAGCAGTTCTCC.

A note on this clonotype: A read error may produce the germline difference seen at one junction end. The rearrangement uses TRBV6-1 and TRBJ1-1, with 7 positions matching TRBD1. Germline V gene sequence: CDR1 MNHNS, CDR2 SASEGT. The CDR3 covers 13 residues. CDR3 region: CTSSEGRGTEAFF. In DNA form, the CDR3 reads TGTACCAGCAGTGAAGGCAGGGGGACTGAAGCTTTCTTT.

For this clonotype: One junction end does not reproduce the germline sequence, and a read error may be involved. This chain joins TRBV11-1 and TRBJ2-3, with a tentative D call TRBD2 (5 bases). CDR1 and CDR2 (germline): SGHAT, FQDESV (reference sequence). CDR3 size: 13 residues. The CDR3 region is CASSHRTRDTHYF. The CDR3 DNA reads as TGTGCCAGCAGCCACCGGACTCGAGATACGCATTATTTT.

This chain joins TRBV7-9 and TRBJ2-7; perhaps TRBD1 as D (6 bases). Germline-derived CDR1 and CDR2 are SEHNR and FQNEAQ (reference sequence). The germline V and J ends were trimmed by 10 bases and 2 bases, with 15 bases remaining between them. This CDR3 region has 13 residues. The CDR3 sequence is CATLGTPPYEQYF. In DNA form, the CDR3 reads TGTGCCACCCTTGGGACACCTCCCTACGAGCAGTACTTC.

This clonotype was observed a handful of times. V is TRBV28 and J is TRBJ2-3; D is perhaps TRBD2 (6 bases). This CDR3 is built from 14 residues. Trimming stripped 1 base from V and 5 bases from J, with 10 bases between. Germline values: CDR1 MDHEN, CDR2 SYDVKM. The CDR3 spells CASSLFREEDTQYF. The CDR3 nucleotides read TGTGCCAGCAGTTTATTTAGGGAGGAAGATACGCAGTATTTT. The whole variable domain, remainder taken from reference TRBV28 and TRBJ2-3, is DVKVTQSSRYLVKRTGEKVFLECVQDMDHENMFWYRQDPGLGLRLIYFSYDVKMKEKGDIPEGYSVSREKKERFSLILESASTNQTSMYLCASSLFREEDTQYFGPGTRLTVL.

A remark on this clonotype: Likely a read error: the CDR3 ends without its conserved phenylalanine or tryptophan. The rearrangement links TRBV29-1 to TRBJ1-2, with D tentatively TRBD1 (5 bases). V lost 1 base and J 6 bases, leaving 15 bases between the germline ends. The germline V gene encodes CDR1 SQVTM and CDR2 ANQGSEA. The CDR3 extends over 14 amino acids. The CDR3: CSVEAEEGVNGYTL. The CDR3 DNA sequence: TGCAGCGTTGAAGCGGAAGAAGGGGTGAATGGCTACACCCTC.

For this clonotype: This may be a read error, as it is one base from a much larger clone. The CDR3 does not end in the conserved phenylalanine or tryptophan, so this is likely a read error. The genes are TRBV10-3 and TRBJ1-5; 10 bases map to TRBD1. The germline gives CDR1 ENHRY, CDR2 SYGVKD. CDR3 length: 14 amino acids. J was trimmed by 5 bases and V by 6 bases; bases with no gene match: 4. The CDR3 coding sequence is TGTGCCATCAGAGGGACAGGGGAAGATCAGCCCCAGCATTAT. This sequence encodes CAIRGTGEDQPQHY.

The chain recombines TRBV6-2 or TRBV6-3 with TRBJ2-2; D possibly corresponds to TRBD2 (6 bases). This CDR3 is 16 amino acids long. The germline V gene encodes CDR1 MNHEY and CDR2 SVGEGT. V lost 6 bases and J 1 base, leaving 15 bases between the germline ends. This CDR3 is CASSSASAENTGELFF. DNA for the CDR3: TGTGCCAGCAGCTCTGCTAGCGCAGAGAACACCGGGGAGCTGTTTTTT.

The chain has TRBV7-8 and TRBJ2-1, with D possibly matching TRBD2 (5 bases). Per germline, CDR1 SGHVS and CDR2 FQNEAQ. V lost 3 bases, J lost 2 bases, and 14 bases lay in between. The CDR3 loop spans 16 amino acids. CDR3 in amino acids: CASSFKLGSTYNEQFF. The CDR3 coding sequence is TGTGCCAGCAGCTTCAAATTAGGGAGTACCTACAATGAGCAGTTCTTC.